The sequence of this T cell receptor beta chain was determined in a study of blood T cell repertoires in COVID-19. Study information: COVID-19 samples, acute and convalescent, were from the United States, Italy and Spain. Sources were T cells, B-cell-depleted T cells, or PBMCs; the material itself was cDNA or gDNA.

As originally analysed: Amplification with reference gene primers provided the estimates of nucleated cell counts. Assay: immunoSEQ multiplex PCR; the TCRdb copy retains only in-frame clones and omits some. V and J calls and clone size are copied from that table; D and trimming were computed from the DNA. The sample lists approximately 60,000 clones; less than 85% were seen once. Germline V lookup: CDR1 SGHAT, CDR2 FQNNGV. There are 14 residues in the CDR3. V lost 3 bases and J 4 bases, leaving 12 bases between the germline ends. V gene TRBV11-2 combines with J gene TRBJ2-5; D remains ambiguous. The TCR originated in a man aged 60-69 years with acute or convalescent COVID-19. Source material: peripheral blood. The CDR3 DNA reads TGTGCCAGCAGCTTCTCCGGTCTTGGAGAGACCCAGTACTTC. Translation: CASSFSGLGETQYF.